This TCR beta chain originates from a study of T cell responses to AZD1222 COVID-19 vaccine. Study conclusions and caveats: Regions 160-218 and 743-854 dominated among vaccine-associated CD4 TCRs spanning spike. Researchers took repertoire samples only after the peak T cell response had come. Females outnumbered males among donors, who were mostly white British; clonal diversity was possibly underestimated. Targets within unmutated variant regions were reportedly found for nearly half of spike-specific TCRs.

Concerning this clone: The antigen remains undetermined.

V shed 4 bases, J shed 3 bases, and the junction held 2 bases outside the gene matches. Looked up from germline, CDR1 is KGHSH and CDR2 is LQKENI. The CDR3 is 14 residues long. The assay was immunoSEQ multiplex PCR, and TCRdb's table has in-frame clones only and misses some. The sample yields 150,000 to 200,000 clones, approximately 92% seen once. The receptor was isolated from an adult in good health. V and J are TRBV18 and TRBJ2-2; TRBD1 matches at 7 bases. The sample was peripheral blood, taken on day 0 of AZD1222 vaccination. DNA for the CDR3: TGTGCCAGCTCACGGCAGGGGGACACCGGGGAGCTGTTTTTT. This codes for CASSRQGDTGELFF. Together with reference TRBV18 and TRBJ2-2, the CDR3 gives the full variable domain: NAGVMQNPRHLVRRRGQEARLRCSPMKGHSHVYWYRQLPEEGLKFMVYLQKENIIDESGMPKERFSAEFPKEGPSILRIQQVVRGDSAAYFCASSRQGDTGELFFGEGSRLTVL.